These 29 T cell receptor beta chains were sequenced from one sample in a study of shared clonotypes between healthy human individuals. The assay was immunoSEQ multiplex PCR, and TCRdb's table has in-frame clones only and misses some. The profile shows about 710,000 clones, about three quarters of them singletons. The sequenced material came from memory CD4+ T cells sorted from blood. Regarding subset: CD45RA-negative fraction. The source is a woman younger than 45 in good health.

The genes are TRBV28 and TRBJ2-1, with 11 bases matching TRBD1. The CDR3 length is 16 residues. Germline loops: CDR1 MDHEN, CDR2 SYDVKM. Trimming cost V 4 bases and J 10 bases; bases outside gene matches: 12. The CDR3 reads CASSSPRDRGLREQFF. Written as DNA, the CDR3 is TGTGCCAGCAGTTCCCCCCGGGACAGGGGGTTACGCGAGCAGTTCTTC.

The chain has TRBV19 and TRBJ2-2; 12 bases agree with TRBD2. Germline values: CDR1 LNHDA, CDR2 SQIVND (reference sequence). This CDR3 region has 13 residues. J gave up 6 bases and V 9 bases, and 2 bases lay outside the gene matches. CDR3: CASRLAGAGELFF. CDR3 sequence (DNA): TGTGCCAGCAGACTAGCGGGAGCCGGGGAGCTGTTTTTT.

The count of this clone is one. This sequence joins TRBV28 and TRBJ2-3; D not resolved. The V end was cut by 5 bases, the J end by 2 bases, with 11 bases between. Germline values: CDR1 MDHEN, CDR2 SYDVKM. The CDR3 is 14 amino acids. Here the CDR3 reads CASSTRALTDTQYF. The CDR3, as DNA: TGTGCCAGCAGTACCCGGGCCCTCACAGATACGCAGTATTTT.

The chain recombines TRBV7-6 with TRBJ1-1; unclear D gene. V lost 3 bases to trimming and J lost 0 bases, with 5 bases between them. The CDR3 has 13 residues. In germline, CDR1 is SGHVS, CDR2 FNYEAQ. CDR3 region: CASSFSVNTEAFF. DNA for the CDR3: TGTGCCAGCAGCTTTTCCGTGAACACTGAAGCTTTCTTT.

This clone was observed a handful of times. The chain links TRBV6-5 to TRBJ2-7; 7 positions match TRBD2. This CDR3 has 15 residues. V shed 4 bases, J shed 3 bases, and the junction held 9 bases outside the gene matches. Germline V gene lookup returns CDR1 MNHEY and CDR2 SVGAGI. CDR3 residues: CASSSPASGNYEQYF. Here the CDR3 DNA reads TGTGCCAGCAGTTCCCCGGCTAGCGGAAACTACGAGCAGTACTTC.

This chain uses TRBV25-1 with TRBJ1-2; D gene uncertain. V was clipped by 4 bases and J by 1 base, with 22 bases between them. The CDR3 runs 18 residues. From germline, CDR1 is MGHDK and CDR2 SYGVNS. The CDR3: CASSGGTWVTDFNYGYTF. The CDR3 nucleotides are TGTGCCAGCAGTGGGGGTACCTGGGTTACAGACTTTAACTATGGCTACACCTTC.

The chain links TRBV18 to TRBJ1-1; 7 positions match TRBD1. Looked up from germline, CDR1 is KGHSH and CDR2 is LQKENI. This CDR3 is built from 11 residues. V lost 4 bases, J lost 7 bases, and 0 bases stayed unmatched. CDR3 nucleotides: TGTGCCAGCTCACGACAGGGTGAAGCTTTCTTT. Protein sequence: CASSRQGEAFF. Based on the CDR3 plus reference TRBV18 and TRBJ1-1, the full variable domain is NAGVMQNPRHLVRRRGQEARLRCSPMKGHSHVYWYRQLPEEGLKFMVYLQKENIIDESGMPKERFSAEFPKEGPSILRIQQVVRGDSAAYFCASSRQGEAFFGQGTRLTVV.

The V and J genes are TRBV10-3 and TRBJ2-7; D is perhaps TRBD1 (5 bases). CDR3 length equals 12 residues. The germline CDR1 and CDR2 sequences are ENHRY and SYGVKD. Trimming left V 8 bases short and J 5 bases short, with 13 bases between. The CDR3: CAISPKGDEQYF. The CDR3, as DNA: TGTGCCATCTCCCCGAAAGGGGACGAGCAGTACTTC.

The chain combines TRBV5-1 with TRBJ2-5; 7 nucleotides match TRBD1. Germline CDR1 is SGHRS and CDR2 is YFSETQ. The CDR3 is 14 residues long. V trimming: 4 bases; J trimming: 4 bases; junction bases outside the gene matches: 7. The CDR3 bases are TGCGCCAGCAGCGAAGACAGGGTGGGAGAGACCCAGTACTTC. It codes for CASSEDRVGETQYF.

This clone was seen once. The genes are TRBV19 and TRBJ1-2; the D gene is possibly TRBD1 (5 bases). Germline CDR1 is LNHDA and CDR2 is SQIVND (reference sequence). This CDR3 spans 16 amino acids. With 3 bases removed from V and 5 bases from J, the gap between germline ends came to 19 bases. The CDR3 sequence is CASSISGTLIGYGYTF. The CDR3 bases are TGTGCCAGTAGTATTTCGGGGACTTTGATCGGATATGGCTACACCTTC.

The chain carries TRBV5-1 and TRBJ1-1; D is ambiguous. Germline values: CDR1 SGHRS, CDR2 YFSETQ. The CDR3 consists of 15 residues. V lost 1 base to trimming and J lost 1 base, with 11 bases between them. In DNA form, the CDR3 reads TGCGCCAGCAGCTTGACCAGGAACAAGAACACTGAAGCTTTCTTT. As protein: CASSLTRNKNTEAFF.

This chain uses TRBV5-4 with TRBJ1-2; D possibly corresponds to TRBD1 (5 bases). V shed 0 bases and J shed 0 bases, with 9 bases lying between them. The V gene's germline CDR1 is SGHNT and CDR2 YYREEE (reference sequence). The CDR3 has 15 amino acids. CDR3 sequence reads: CASSLGGASNYGYTF. The CDR3 DNA is TGTGCCAGCAGCTTGGGCGGGGCTTCTAACTATGGCTACACCTTC.

The V call is TRBV6-1, the J call TRBJ2-1, with 7 bases lining up with TRBD2. With 4 bases clipped from V and 4 bases from J, the junction kept 10 bases outside the gene matches. The CDR3 consists of 16 residues. Per the germline V gene, CDR1 is MNHNS and CDR2 is SASEGT. The CDR3 protein is CASSAEGGSFYNEQFF. The CDR3 DNA reads TGTGCCAGCAGTGCGGAAGGCGGGAGCTTTTACAATGAGCAGTTCTTC.

The chain couples TRBV2 to TRBJ2-5; tentatively, D is TRBD1 or TRBD2 (5 bases each). Deletions cut 4 bases from V and 7 bases from J, with 7 bases between. This CDR3 is built from 11 residues. In germline, CDR1 is SNHLY, CDR2 FYNNEI. The CDR3 DNA is TGTGCCAGCAGTGTTGGGGGGACCCAGTACTTC. This translates into CASSVGGTQYF.

This clone was counted only a few times. The rearrangement links TRBV7-2 to TRBJ1-4, with a possible D match to TRBD1 (5 bases). Between the trimmed V and J ends, which lost 1 base and 0 bases, there was a span of 6 bases. Germline V gives CDR1 SGHTA, CDR2 FQGNSA. This CDR3 contains 15 residues. The CDR3 DNA reads TGTGCCAGCAGCTTAGGGGGGACAACTAATGAAAAACTGTTTTTT. Protein product: CASSLGGTTNEKLFF.

V is TRBV11-2 and J is TRBJ2-1; 13 nucleotides agree with TRBD2. Germline assignment: CDR1 SGHAT and CDR2 FQNNGV. The CDR3 has 15 amino acids. V shed 3 bases, J shed 8 bases, and the junction held 4 bases outside the gene matches. Here the CDR3 reads CASSLTSGRRDEQFF. Written as DNA, the CDR3 is TGTGCCAGCAGCTTGACTAGCGGGAGGCGGGATGAGCAGTTCTTC.

The chain carries TRBV18 and TRBJ1-2; D call uncertain. Germline V gene sequence: CDR1 KGHSH, CDR2 LQKENI. CDR3 size: 13 residues. Trimming removed 3 bases at V and 0 bases at J, with 5 bases between. CDR3 loop: CASSPGSNYGYTF. CDR3 in DNA: TGTGCCAGCTCACCCGGGTCTAACTATGGCTACACCTTC.

J is TRBJ2-2 and V is TRBV5-6, with 8 bases lining up with TRBD1. The CDR3 consists of 14 residues. Germline V gene sequence: CDR1 SGHDT, CDR2 YYEEEE. The ends lost 7 bases at V and 4 bases at J; junction bases unmatched: 6. CDR3 sequence: CASCRTGITGELFF. The CDR3 nucleotides read TGTGCCAGCTGTAGGACAGGGATCACCGGGGAGCTGTTTTTT.

The table lists this clone with a few counts. V usage is TRBV28 and J usage is TRBJ2-2; 7 positions match TRBD2. Germline lookup yields CDR1 MDHEN and CDR2 SYDVKM. CDR3 size: 15 residues. The trim removed 3 bases at V and 5 bases at J, leaving 6 bases unmatched. Here the CDR3 DNA reads TGTGCCAGCAGTTTCGGGGGGAGGGAAACCGGGGAGCTGTTTTTT. Residues: CASSFGGRETGELFF.

This rearrangement joins TRBV20-1 to TRBJ2-1; 8 bases match TRBD2. The CDR3 spans 11 residues. Germline CDR1 and CDR2: DFQATT and SNEGSKA (reference sequence). The CDR3: CRGTRGHEQFF. CDR3 nucleotides: TGCAGGGGGACTAGGGGCCATGAGCAGTTCTTC.

A single count supports this clone. The DNA for the CDR3 is TGTGCCAGTAGTTTACTTCCCCCAGGGAGCAACTATGGCTACACCTTC. This codes for CASSLLPPGSNYGYTF. The chain joins TRBV19 to TRBJ1-2, with D maybe TRBD1 (5 bases). CDR1 is LNHDA, CDR2 SQIVND, per germline (reference sequence). Between the trimmed V and J ends, which lost 5 bases and 2 bases, there was a span of 18 bases. The CDR3 has 16 amino acids.

The genes are TRBV5-1 and TRBJ1-3, with D possibly TRBD1 on 5 matching bases. Germline V gene sequence: CDR1 SGHRS, CDR2 YFSETQ. This CDR3 comprises 17 residues. Trimming pared 0 bases from V and 1 base from J, leaving 14 bases between. The CDR3 sequence is CASSLEGQGASGNTIYF. Written as DNA, the CDR3 is TGCGCCAGCAGCTTGGAGGGGCAGGGAGCGTCTGGAAACACCATATATTTT.

The count of this clone is one. The J gene is TRBJ2-7, the V gene TRBV19; TRBD1 aligns across 10 bases. Germline CDR1 reads LNHDA; CDR2 reads SQIVND (reference sequence). The ends lost 6 bases at V and 2 bases at J; junction bases unmatched: 4. The length of the CDR3 is 14 residues. As DNA, the CDR3 is TGTGCCAGTAGGCCGGGACAGGGGACCTACGAGCAGTACTTC. This translates into CASRPGQGTYEQYF.

V usage is TRBV5-1 and J usage is TRBJ1-1; D is undetermined. This CDR3 has 13 residues. Germline V gene sequence: CDR1 SGHRS, CDR2 YFSETQ. Trimming shortened V by 5 bases and J by 4 bases, and 12 bases separated the two germline ends. The CDR3 spells CASRFIAGTEAFF. CDR3 DNA sequence: TGCGCCAGCAGATTCATCGCGGGCACTGAAGCTTTCTTT.

The rearrangement joins TRBV7-9 to TRBJ1-4; D ambiguous. The CDR3 totals 15 residues. Looked up from germline, CDR1 is SEHNR and CDR2 is FQNEAQ (reference sequence). Deletions cut 2 bases from V and 0 bases from J, with 7 bases between. In DNA form, the CDR3 reads TGTGCCAGCAGCTTAAACATTGCAACTAATGAAAAACTGTTTTTT. Its protein is CASSLNIATNEKLFF.

The chain employs TRBV10-2 and TRBJ2-7; the D gene could be TRBD1 or TRBD2 (6 bases each). Trimming removed 7 bases at V and 0 bases at J, with 16 bases between. The germline V gene encodes CDR1 WSHSY and CDR2 SAAADI. CDR3 length: 15 amino acids. This CDR3 is CASTPGEASSYEQYF. In DNA form, the CDR3 reads TGCGCCAGCACCCCAGGGGAGGCCAGCTCCTACGAGCAGTACTTC.

This chain connects TRBV28 to TRBJ1-2; no reliable D call. This CDR3 spans 15 amino acids. Germline assignment: CDR1 MDHEN and CDR2 SYDVKM. The V and J ends lost 6 bases and 8 bases respectively, with 22 bases between them. CDR3 in amino acids: CASSYPPRSTGGYTF. In DNA form, the CDR3 reads TGTGCCAGCAGCTACCCACCCCGGTCGACGGGGGGCTACACCTTC.

J is TRBJ2-3 and V is TRBV14, with no clear D. V lost 5 bases to trimming and J lost 6 bases, with 12 bases between them. The V gene's germline CDR1 is SGHDN and CDR2 FVKESK. This CDR3 is 13 amino acids long. In nucleotides, the CDR3 is TGTGCCAGCAGCTCTATTAATGGCGATACGCAGTATTTT. As protein: CASSSINGDTQYF.

The chain employs TRBV6-1 and TRBJ2-2; tentatively, D is TRBD1 or TRBD2 (6 bases each). Germline V gene data show CDR1 as MNHNS and CDR2 as SASEGT. V lost 7 bases, J lost 5 bases, and 14 bases lay in between. The CDR3 consists of 14 residues. The CDR3 here is CASILQGRTGELFF. The CDR3 nucleotides are TGTGCCAGCATTTTGCAGGGGAGGACCGGGGAGCTGTTTTTT.